One and the same sample provided the 30 T cell receptor beta chains below, sequenced in a study of blood T cell repertoires in COVID-19. Clones were sequenced by immunoSEQ multiplex PCR, and TCRdb holds only the in-frame ones, with some missing. This table holds about 160,000 clones, approximately 85% found once. The sample taken for sequencing was peripheral blood. The receptors derive from a man older than 75 with COVID-19, enrolled during active disease.

This clone was seen just once. This chain connects TRBV14 to TRBJ2-1; 9 positions match TRBD1. Trimming took 2 bases from V and 2 from J; bases not matched to a gene: 4. In germline, CDR1 is SGHDN, CDR2 FVKESK. The CDR3 extends over 16 amino acids. Written as DNA, the CDR3 is TGTGCCAGCAGCCAACTGGACAGGGGTCCCTACAATGAGCAGTTCTTC. This sequence encodes CASSQLDRGPYNEQFF.

The chain has TRBV5-1 and TRBJ1-6, with D uncertain. There are 14 residues in the CDR3. In germline, CDR1 is SGHRS, CDR2 YFSETQ. V dropped 3 bases and J dropped 8 bases, with 12 bases sitting between them. The CDR3 loop is CASSSTETDSPLHF. DNA for the CDR3: TGCGCCAGCAGCTCAACAGAGACCGATTCACCCCTCCACTTT.

V gene TRBV3-1 (or the pseudogene TRBV3-2) combines with J gene TRBJ1-2; possibly TRBD1 for D (6 bases). Trimming took off 4 bases at V and 8 bases at J, with 17 bases between the two ends. Germline V lookup: CDR1 LGHDT, CDR2 YNNKEL (reference sequence). This CDR3 contains 14 residues. CDR3 in amino acids: CASSLLDRRGGYTF. DNA of the CDR3: TGTGCCAGCAGCCTCCTGGACAGACGGGGAGGCTACACCTTC.

The gene calls are TRBV7-6 and TRBJ1-3; no definite D call. Germline CDR1 SGHVS, CDR2 FNYEAQ. V lost 5 bases, J lost 2 bases, and 19 bases lay in between. CDR3 length equals 17 residues. In nucleotides, the CDR3 is TGTGCCAGCAGCCCAGCCGACGTCCGGGGTACTGGAAACACCATATATTTT. This encodes CASSPADVRGTGNTIYF.

The chain is built from TRBV18 and TRBJ1-1, with TRBD1 matching over 7 bases. The CDR3 consists of 18 residues. CDR1 is KGHSH and CDR2 is LQKENI in the germline V gene. J was trimmed by 2 bases and V by 3 bases; bases with no gene match: 15. CDR3 sequence (DNA): TGTGCCAGCTCACCGGATTACAGGGGCAAGATTCATAACACTGAAGCTTTCTTT. This gives the protein CASSPDYRGKIHNTEAFF.

This clone was recorded only once. The V and J genes are TRBV12-3 or TRBV12-4 and TRBJ2-3; TRBD1 is a possible D gene (6 bases). CDR3 size: 13 residues. V was clipped by 6 bases and J by 3 bases, with 10 bases between them. The CDR3 DNA is TGTGCCAGCAGCCAGGGGTCGACAGATACGCAGTATTTT. Its translation: CASSQGSTDTQYF.

The chain employs TRBV7-6 and TRBJ2-1; 7 nucleotides match TRBD2. V lost 5 bases to trimming and J lost 7 bases; unmatched junction nucleotides: 8. The CDR3 covers 14 residues. Germline V gives CDR1 SGHVS, CDR2 FNYEAQ. The CDR3 DNA is TGTGCCAGCAGCCCCATGACTAGCAGTAATGAGCAGTTCTTC. It yields the protein CASSPMTSSNEQFF.

V gene TRBV5-5 combines with J gene TRBJ1-4, with D unclear. Trimming took off 5 bases at V and 6 bases at J, with 20 bases between the two ends. Germline V gene lookup returns CDR1 SGHKS and CDR2 YYEKEE (reference sequence). CDR3 length: 16 amino acids. CDR3 coding DNA: TGTGCCAGCAGTAACGGGATCCTCGGGCCGTATGAAAAACTGTTTTTT. Residues: CASSNGILGPYEKLFF.

The chain combines TRBV9 with TRBJ2-2, with TRBD2 matching 7 bases. Germline V gene sequence: CDR1 SGDLS, CDR2 YYNGEE. This CDR3 comprises 16 residues. V lost 4 bases, J lost 6 bases, and 12 bases stayed unmatched. The chain's CDR3 is CASSIQRAGRAGELFF. For the CDR3, the DNA is TGTGCCAGCAGCATTCAGAGGGCAGGGAGGGCCGGGGAGCTGTTTTTT.

This sequence joins TRBV9 and TRBJ1-2; D might be TRBD1 (6 bases). The CDR3 has 15 residues. CDR1 is SGDLS and CDR2 is YYNGEE in the germline V gene. Trimming took off 3 bases at V and 3 bases at J, with 15 bases between the two ends. CDR3 loop: CASSAAPAGDYGYTF. The CDR3 region has the DNA TGTGCCAGCAGCGCCGCCCCGGCAGGGGACTATGGCTACACCTTC.

The chain is built from TRBV19 and TRBJ1-2, with 11 nucleotides matching TRBD1. CDR3 size: 15 residues. Trimming took 5 bases from V and 5 from J; bases not matched to a gene: 7. CDR1 and CDR2 (germline): LNHDA, SQIVND (reference sequence). Written as DNA, the CDR3 is TGTGCCAGTAGTCCATGGACAGGGGGCGGGTATGGCTACACCTTC. Its translation is CASSPWTGGGYGYTF.

This clone has a handful of counts. The genes are TRBV5-1 and TRBJ2-2; maybe TRBD1 (5 bases). The CDR3 is 14 amino acids. With 2 bases removed from V and 7 bases from J, the gap between germline ends came to 12 bases. Germline V gives CDR1 SGHRS, CDR2 YFSETQ. Here the CDR3 reads CASSFQGLDGELFF. The CDR3 DNA is TGCGCCAGCAGCTTTCAGGGTTTGGACGGGGAGCTGTTTTTT.

The chain is built from TRBV12-5 and TRBJ1-3; 9 bases map to TRBD1. Per the germline V gene, CDR1 is LGHNT and CDR2 is FRNRAP. The CDR3 is made up of 16 amino acids. V lost 5 bases to trimming and J lost 3 bases; unmatched junction nucleotides: 8. CDR3 in amino acids: CASGPQQGAFGNTIYF. CDR3 sequence (DNA): TGTGCTAGTGGTCCACAACAGGGGGCGTTTGGAAACACCATATATTTT.

The gene calls are TRBV7-8 and TRBJ2-7; no firm D call. V gave up 0 bases and J gave up 3 bases, with 6 bases separating them. CDR3 length: 13 amino acids. The germline V gene has CDR1 SGHVS and CDR2 FQNEAQ. The CDR3 coding sequence is TGTGCCAGCAGCTTAGCCGGTAGCTACGAGCAGTACTTC. Amino acid sequence: CASSLAGSYEQYF.

The rearrangement uses TRBV2 and TRBJ1-5; D is possibly TRBD1 (6 bases). There are 14 residues in the CDR3. Trimming pared 5 bases from V and 2 bases from J, leaving 10 bases between. Per germline, CDR1 SNHLY and CDR2 FYNNEI. The DNA of the CDR3 is TGTGCCAGCAGTACACAGGGTCGCAATCAGCCCCAGCATTTT. Protein: CASSTQGRNQPQHF.

The chain combines TRBV18 with TRBJ1-5; TRBD1 aligns across 8 bases. CDR3 length equals 15 residues. Unmatched junction bases numbered 5, after V lost 0 bases and J lost 7 bases. The germline V gene has CDR1 KGHSH and CDR2 LQKENI. This CDR3 reads CASSPPDREGQPQHF. The CDR3 nucleotides read TGTGCCAGCTCACCACCGGACAGGGAGGGACAGCCCCAGCATTTT.

This clone showed up just once. The V gene is TRBV6-5, the J gene TRBJ1-1, with a weak D call TRBD1 (6 bases). The germline V gene encodes CDR1 MNHEY and CDR2 SVGAGI. The V gene lost 6 bases and the J gene lost 3 bases, with 17 bases spanning the gap. The CDR3 totals 15 residues. The CDR3 coding sequence is TGTGCCAGCAGCACCACAGGGAGGGGCTACACTGAAGCTTTCTTT. Its protein product is CASSTTGRGYTEAFF.

This clone was recorded once. The CDR3: CASSPRRRAYTEAFF. DNA of the CDR3: TGTGCCAGCAGTCCTAGACGGAGGGCGTACACTGAAGCTTTCTTT. The rearrangement uses TRBV28 and TRBJ1-1; D ambiguous. V gave up 5 bases and J gave up 3 bases, with 16 bases separating them. Germline-derived CDR1 and CDR2 are MDHEN and SYDVKM. The CDR3 runs to 15 residues.

The chain carries TRBV5-1 and TRBJ1-1; TRBD1 is a possible D gene (5 bases). The V gene lost 7 bases and the J gene lost 1 base, with 20 bases spanning the gap. CDR3 length equals 16 residues. Looked up from germline, CDR1 is SGHRS and CDR2 is YFSETQ. The CDR3 is CASPEVRAGGNTEAFF. The CDR3 nucleotides read TGCGCCAGCCCAGAGGTTAGGGCCGGGGGGAACACTGAAGCTTTCTTT.

CDR3 sequence: CASSQNSEVINEQFF. CDR3 in DNA: TGTGCCAGCAGCCAAAATAGTGAAGTGATCAATGAGCAGTTCTTC. V and J are TRBV4-2 and TRBJ2-1; D uncertain. Trimming removed 2 bases from V and 6 bases from J, with 14 bases in between. The germline CDR1 and CDR2 sequences are LGHNA and YNFKEQ. The CDR3 is made up of 15 amino acids.

The chain carries TRBV7-2 and TRBJ2-2; D remains ambiguous. CDR1 SGHTA and CDR2 FQGNSA come from the germline V gene. The CDR3 runs 11 residues. Trimming left V 7 bases short and J 8 bases short, with 8 bases between. CDR3 coding DNA: TGTGCCAGCACCTCCGAGGGGGAGCTGTTTTTT. It yields the protein CASTSEGELFF. The full variable domain, rest sourced from reference TRBV7-2 and TRBJ2-2, is GAGVSQSPSNKVTEKGKDVELRCDPISGHTALYWYRQSLGQGLEFLIYFQGNSAPDKSGLPSDRFSAERTGGSVSTLTIQRTQQEDSAVYLCASTSEGELFFGEGSRLTVL.

Written as DNA, the CDR3 is TGTGCCAGCAGCCAGGTGGGGACAAACTATTGGAATGGCTACACCTTC. As protein: CASSQVGTNYWNGYTF. The V and J genes are TRBV7-9 and TRBJ1-2; possibly TRBD1 for D (6 bases). Trimming took 5 bases from V and 6 from J, leaving 22 bases between them. Germline assignment: CDR1 SEHNR and CDR2 FQNEAQ (reference sequence). The CDR3 loop spans 16 amino acids.

This clone was picked up a small number of times. The chain combines TRBV4-3 with TRBJ1-3; possible D gene TRBD1, 5 bases. From germline, CDR1 is LGHNA and CDR2 YSLEER. Deletions cut 2 bases from V and 1 base from J, with 9 bases between. There are 15 residues in the CDR3. CDR3 in amino acids: CASSQLGDSGNTIYF. CDR3 nucleotides: TGCGCCAGCAGCCAACTAGGGGATTCTGGAAACACCATATATTTT.

This rearrangement joins TRBV18 to TRBJ2-3; 8 bases are shared with TRBD2. V dropped 0 bases and J dropped 6; count of bases not matched to a gene: 5. CDR1 and CDR2 from the germline V gene are KGHSH and LQKENI. This CDR3 has 15 amino acids. The CDR3 nucleotides read TGTGCCAGCTCACCACCAGCGGGGGTTGGGGATACGCAGTATTTT. The encoded protein is CASSPPAGVGDTQYF. The full variable domain, with the rest looked up from reference TRBV18 and TRBJ2-3, is NAGVMQNPRHLVRRRGQEARLRCSPMKGHSHVYWYRQLPEEGLKFMVYLQKENIIDESGMPKERFSAEFPKEGPSILRIQQVVRGDSAAYFCASSPPAGVGDTQYFGPGTRLTVL.

This clone was observed a few times. The genes are TRBV4-2 and TRBJ1-6, with 10 bases matching TRBD1. CDR1 and CDR2 from the germline V gene are LGHNA and YNFKEQ. There are 15 residues in the CDR3. J gave up 11 bases and V 1 base, and 5 bases lay outside the gene matches. The CDR3 DNA is TGTGCCAGCAGCCAAGGGGGACAGGGGCGAGCACCCCTCCACTTT. Translating gives CASSQGGQGRAPLHF.

A note on this clone: The sample has other DNA sequences that encode this CDR3 too. The rearrangement uses TRBV19 and TRBJ1-5, with a possible D match to TRBD1 (5 bases). The germline V gene has CDR1 LNHDA and CDR2 SQIVND (reference sequence). This CDR3 region has 12 residues. The V end lost 3 bases, the J end lost 7 bases, and 7 bases lay between the germline ends. The CDR3 DNA reads TGTGCCAGTAGTATTAGGGGCCAGCCCCAGCATTTT. Amino acid sequence: CASSIRGQPQHF.

This rearrangement joins TRBV20-1 to TRBJ2-2; D is unresolved. Trimming cost V 2 bases and J 7 bases, with 5 bases left between them. Germline CDR1 reads DFQATT; CDR2 reads SNEGSKA (reference sequence). The CDR3 is 11 residues long. The CDR3 DNA follows: TGCAGTGCTAGATTTCTCGGGGAGCTGTTTTTT. Encoded protein: CSARFLGELFF.

This chain uses TRBV10-3 with TRBJ2-7; 9 positions agree with TRBD1. The CDR3 runs to 14 residues. J was trimmed by 4 bases and V by 7 bases; bases with no gene match: 8. Per germline, CDR1 ENHRY and CDR2 SYGVKD. CDR3 region: CAINPGQGRYEQYF. In DNA form, the CDR3 reads TGTGCCATCAACCCTGGACAGGGGAGGTACGAGCAGTACTTC.

The rearrangement uses TRBV6-1 and TRBJ2-3; 8 bases fit TRBD2. Looked up from germline, CDR1 is MNHNS and CDR2 is SASEGT. The CDR3 is made up of 19 amino acids. Germline trimming cut 4 bases from V and 4 bases from J; bases unmatched to any gene: 19. In DNA form, the CDR3 reads TGTGCCAGCAGTGCTCTCGTCTTAGCGGGATCTCTGGGGTCAGATACGCAGTATTTT. Its protein is CASSALVLAGSLGSDTQYF.

In its sample, this clone was seen once. This sample also contains other DNA sequences that code for the same CDR3. The V and J genes are TRBV10-2 and TRBJ1-1, with D possibly TRBD1 on 5 matching bases. Trimming removed 2 bases from V and 4 bases from J, with 14 bases in between. This CDR3 region has 15 residues. Germline V gene lookup returns CDR1 WSHSY and CDR2 SAAADI. CDR3 nucleotide sequence: TGCGCCAGCAGTGAGGAGGCGGGGGATGGCACTGAAGCTTTCTTT. Amino acids: CASSEEAGDGTEAFF.